The 12 T cell receptor beta chains in this list originate from one sample, sequenced in a study of T cell responses to AZD1222 COVID-19 vaccine. Produced via immunoSEQ multiplex PCR; TCRdb's table is partial and in-frame only. The sample holds 79,000 or so clones, about 80% seen once. Sequencing used peripheral blood, obtained 28 days after the second dose of the MenACWY control vaccine. These receptors were taken from an adult who received the MenACWY meningococcal vaccine as a control.

J is TRBJ1-1 and V is TRBV7-2; 7 bases are shared with TRBD1. Germline CDR1 is SGHTA and CDR2 is FQGNSA. The CDR3 loop spans 15 amino acids. V was pared by 6 bases and J by 4 bases, with 11 bases of the junction left unmatched. CDR3 region: CASRTSGQLSTEAFF. The CDR3 DNA sequence: TGTGCCAGCAGAACCTCGGGACAGCTGAGCACTGAAGCTTTCTTT.

The chain recombines TRBV5-1 with TRBJ1-1; no clear D gene. The CDR3 covers 15 residues. Germline loops: CDR1 SGHRS, CDR2 YFSETQ. V lost 0 bases and J 0 bases, leaving 9 bases between the germline ends. CDR3 amino acids: CASSLGVGMNTEAFF. The CDR3, as DNA: TGCGCCAGCAGCTTGGGGGTAGGGATGAACACTGAAGCTTTCTTT.

The DNA for the CDR3 is TGTGCCAGCAGCGGGTCAGGGGTAGTAGACACTGAAGCTTTCTTT. This encodes CASSGSGVVDTEAFF. V gene TRBV5-4 combines with J gene TRBJ1-1; D is possibly TRBD1 (6 bases). V was shortened by 4 bases and J by 3 bases, with 16 bases between the two germline ends. CDR3 size: 15 residues. Germline V gene data show CDR1 as SGHNT and CDR2 as YYREEE (reference sequence).

The chain employs TRBV29-1 and TRBJ2-7; D is uncertain. V lost 7 bases, J lost 4 bases, and 11 bases lay in between. CDR3 length: 11 amino acids. Per germline, CDR1 SQVTM and CDR2 ANQGSEA. Here the CDR3 reads CSGHVGYEQYF. As DNA, the CDR3 is TGCAGCGGACACGTAGGATACGAGCAGTACTTC.

Ten or more counts support this clone. The chain carries TRBV4-1 and TRBJ2-1; 14 positions match TRBD2. The CDR3 sequence is 17 residues long. J gave up 7 bases and V 3 bases, and 8 bases lay outside the gene matches. Germline V gene sequence: CDR1 MGHRA, CDR2 YSYEKL. The CDR3 spells CASSHPGLAGEDNEQFF. In DNA, the CDR3 is TGCGCCAGCAGCCACCCGGGACTAGCGGGGGAGGATAATGAGCAGTTCTTC.

CDR3 amino acids: CASSPHTDNSPLHF. CDR3 nucleotides: TGTGCCAGCAGTCCCCATACGGACAATTCACCCCTCCACTTT. V is TRBV28 and J is TRBJ1-6, with D unclear. This CDR3 is 14 amino acids long. V dropped 5 bases and J dropped 7 bases, with 12 bases sitting between them. In germline, CDR1 is MDHEN, CDR2 SYDVKM.

The gene calls are TRBV11-2 and TRBJ2-3; D gene uncertain. The V end lost 2 bases, the J end lost 2 bases, and 8 bases lay between the germline ends. The CDR3 runs to 14 residues. In germline, CDR1 is SGHAT, CDR2 FQNNGV. The CDR3 sequence: CASSLSEHTDTQYF. The CDR3, as DNA: TGTGCCAGCAGCTTAAGCGAGCACACAGATACGCAGTATTTT.

This clone was picked up a small number of times. J is TRBJ1-6 and V is TRBV25-1, with D unresolved. Germline CDR1 MGHDK, CDR2 SYGVNS. The CDR3 sequence is 14 residues long. V was cut by 1 base and J by 6 bases, with 7 bases left in between. CDR3 amino acids: CASSELFRNSPLHF. The CDR3 DNA sequence: TGTGCCAGCAGTGAATTGTTCCGTAATTCACCCCTCCACTTT.

The J gene is TRBJ1-2, the V gene TRBV5-4; 7 bases line up with TRBD1. CDR3 size: 14 residues. Germline CDR1 reads SGHNT; CDR2 reads YYREEE (reference sequence). The junction had 8 bases not matched to a gene; V was cut back by 5 bases and J by 4 bases. Here the CDR3 reads CASRRTGAGYGYTF. In DNA form, the CDR3 reads TGTGCCAGCAGGAGAACAGGGGCGGGCTATGGCTACACCTTC.

The V and J genes are TRBV9 and TRBJ1-3, with TRBD1 as a possible D gene (6 bases). Trimming stripped 7 bases from V and 0 bases from J, with 14 bases between. CDR3 size: 15 residues. Germline CDR1 SGDLS, CDR2 YYNGEE. CDR3 DNA: TGTGCCAGCGGGAAGGACAGCGGCTCTGGAAACACCATATATTTT. It codes for CASGKDSGSGNTIYF.

The chain recombines TRBV29-1 with TRBJ1-1, with a possible D match to TRBD1 (5 bases). This CDR3 has 18 residues. The V gene's germline CDR1 is SQVTM and CDR2 ANQGSEA. The V and J ends lost 1 base and 3 bases respectively, with 24 bases between them. Written as DNA, the CDR3 is TGCAGCGTTGAAGGGCCCCCGAGGGGTCCCGATCCCGACACTGAAGCTTTCTTT. Translation gives CSVEGPPRGPDPDTEAFF.

The V gene is TRBV5-4, the J gene TRBJ2-5; 8 nucleotides line up with TRBD2. From germline, CDR1 is SGHNT and CDR2 YYREEE (reference sequence). This CDR3 is built from 15 residues. Germline trimming cut 0 bases from V and 9 bases from J; bases unmatched to any gene: 10. The CDR3 sequence: CASSLAVGGGAAQYF. CDR3 coding DNA: TGTGCCAGCAGCTTGGCCGTCGGGGGGGGCGCAGCCCAGTACTTC. The full variable domain, rest sourced from reference TRBV5-4 and TRBJ2-5, is ETGVTQSPTHLIKTRGQQVTLRCSSQSGHNTVSWYQQALGQGPQFIFQYYREEENGRGNFPPRFSGLQFPNYSSELNVNALELDDSALYLCASSLAVGGGAAQYFGPGTRLLVL.